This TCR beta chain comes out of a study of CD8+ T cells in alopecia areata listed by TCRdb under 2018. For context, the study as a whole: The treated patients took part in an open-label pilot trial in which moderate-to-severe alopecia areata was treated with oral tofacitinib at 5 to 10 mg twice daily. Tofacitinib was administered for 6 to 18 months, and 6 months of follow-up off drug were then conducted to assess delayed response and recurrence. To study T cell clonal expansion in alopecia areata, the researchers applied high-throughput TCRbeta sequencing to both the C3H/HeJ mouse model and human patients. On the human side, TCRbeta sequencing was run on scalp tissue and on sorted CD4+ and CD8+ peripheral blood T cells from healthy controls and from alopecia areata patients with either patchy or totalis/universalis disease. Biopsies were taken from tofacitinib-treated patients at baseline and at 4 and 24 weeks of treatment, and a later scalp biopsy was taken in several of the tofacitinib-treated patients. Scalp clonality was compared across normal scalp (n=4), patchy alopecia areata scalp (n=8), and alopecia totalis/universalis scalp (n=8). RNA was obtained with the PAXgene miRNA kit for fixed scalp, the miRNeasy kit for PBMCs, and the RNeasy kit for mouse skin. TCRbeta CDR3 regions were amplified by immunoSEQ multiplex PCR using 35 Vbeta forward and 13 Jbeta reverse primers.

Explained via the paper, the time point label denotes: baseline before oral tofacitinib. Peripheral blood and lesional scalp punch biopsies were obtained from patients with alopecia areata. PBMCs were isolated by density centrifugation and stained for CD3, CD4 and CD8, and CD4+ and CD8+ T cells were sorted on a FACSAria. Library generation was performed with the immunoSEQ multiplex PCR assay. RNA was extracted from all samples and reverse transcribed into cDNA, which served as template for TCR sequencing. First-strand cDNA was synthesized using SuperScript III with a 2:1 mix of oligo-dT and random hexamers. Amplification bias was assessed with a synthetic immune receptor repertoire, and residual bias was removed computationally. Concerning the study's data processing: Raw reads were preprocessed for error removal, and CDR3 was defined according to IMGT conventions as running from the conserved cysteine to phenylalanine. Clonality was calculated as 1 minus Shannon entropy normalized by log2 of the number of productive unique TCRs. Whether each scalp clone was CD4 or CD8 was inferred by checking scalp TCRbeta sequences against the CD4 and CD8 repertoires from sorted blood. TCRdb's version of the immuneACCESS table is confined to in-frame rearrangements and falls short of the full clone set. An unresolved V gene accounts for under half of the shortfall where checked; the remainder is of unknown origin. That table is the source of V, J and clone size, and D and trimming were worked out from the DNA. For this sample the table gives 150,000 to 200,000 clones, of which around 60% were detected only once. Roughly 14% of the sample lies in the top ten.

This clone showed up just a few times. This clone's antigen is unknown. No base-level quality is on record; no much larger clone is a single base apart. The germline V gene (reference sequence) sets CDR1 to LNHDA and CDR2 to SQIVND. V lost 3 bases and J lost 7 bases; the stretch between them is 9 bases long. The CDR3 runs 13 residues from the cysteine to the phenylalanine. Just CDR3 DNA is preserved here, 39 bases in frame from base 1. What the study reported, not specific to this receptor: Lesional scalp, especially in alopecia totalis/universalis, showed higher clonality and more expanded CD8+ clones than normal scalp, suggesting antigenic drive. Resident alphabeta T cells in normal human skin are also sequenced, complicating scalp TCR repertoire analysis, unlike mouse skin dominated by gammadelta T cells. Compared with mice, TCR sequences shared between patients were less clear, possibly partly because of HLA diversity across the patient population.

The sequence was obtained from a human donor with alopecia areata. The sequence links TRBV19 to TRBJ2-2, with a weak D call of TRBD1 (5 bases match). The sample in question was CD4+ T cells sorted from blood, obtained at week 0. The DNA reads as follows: TGTGCCAGTAGTATGGTAGGGGACGGGGAGCTGTTTTTT. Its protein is CASSMVGDGELFF.